Below are 14 T cell receptor beta chains sequenced from a single sample in a study of blood T cell repertoires in COVID-19. Libraries were prepared by immunoSEQ multiplex PCR; TCRdb keeps only in-frame clonotypes and omits some of them. The table records around 300,000 clones, around 90% of them present only once. Sequenced material: PBMCs or T cells enriched from blood (not recorded which). The receptor source for this set is a man aged 25 to 45 who had recovered from COVID-19.

This rearrangement joins TRBV18 to TRBJ2-1; perhaps TRBD2 as D (5 bases). The CDR3 length is 14 residues. Germline CDR1 is KGHSH and CDR2 is LQKENI. With 3 bases removed from V and 6 bases from J, the gap between germline ends came to 12 bases. The chain's CDR3 is CASSPLPEGNEQFF. CDR3 DNA: TGTGCCAGCTCACCTTTGCCAGAGGGCAATGAGCAGTTCTTC.

V and J are TRBV4-1 and TRBJ1-5; D perhaps matches TRBD1 (6 bases). V was trimmed by 3 bases and J by 7 bases, leaving 19 bases between them. This CDR3 contains 16 residues. Germline V gives CDR1 MGHRA, CDR2 YSYEKL. Here the CDR3 reads CASSQGSRGGEQPQHF. DNA of the CDR3: TGCGCCAGCAGCCAGGGTTCCAGGGGAGGGGAGCAGCCCCAGCATTTT.

J is TRBJ2-1 and V is TRBV6-1; 8 bases agree with TRBD1. The CDR3 contains 16 residues. Germline assignment: CDR1 MNHNS and CDR2 SASEGT. With 0 bases clipped from V and 4 bases from J, the junction kept 5 bases outside the gene matches. CDR3 loop: CASSEAWTGFYNEQFF. DNA for the CDR3: TGTGCCAGCAGTGAAGCATGGACAGGGTTTTACAATGAGCAGTTCTTC.

This chain links TRBV7-3 with TRBJ2-3; 7 bases line up with TRBD2. After removal of 1 base from V and 4 bases from J, the junction contained 2 bases not matched to a gene. The CDR3 length is 14 residues. Germline values: CDR1 SGHTA, CDR2 FQGTGA. CDR3 amino acids: CASSLIRGADTQYF. CDR3 in DNA: TGTGCCAGCAGCTTAATACGGGGGGCAGATACGCAGTATTTT.

This chain links TRBV12-3 or TRBV12-4 with TRBJ1-1; D is unclear. Trimming left V 6 bases short and J 1 base short, with 9 bases between. This CDR3 spans 13 amino acids. The CDR3 bases are TGTGCCAGCAGCCGAGCCCAGAACACTGAAGCTTTCTTT. Residues: CASSRAQNTEAFF.

This rearrangement joins TRBV7-2 to TRBJ2-1; weak D call: TRBD2 (5 bases). The CDR3 contains 13 residues. The V and J ends lost 2 bases and 8 bases respectively, with 10 bases between them. The germline V gene encodes CDR1 SGHTA and CDR2 FQGNSA. The CDR3 spells CASSLFIGDEQFF. The CDR3 coding sequence is TGTGCCAGCAGCTTATTTATCGGGGATGAGCAGTTCTTC.

This chain links TRBV24-1 with TRBJ2-7; a possible D gene is TRBD2 (6 bases). V was shortened by 3 bases and J by 2 bases, with 13 bases between the two germline ends. Germline V gene lookup returns CDR1 KGHDR and CDR2 SFDVKD. This CDR3 is 15 amino acids long. The CDR3 bases are TGTGCCACCAGTGATCCGGGAGCACCTACCTACGAGCAGTACTTC. This encodes CATSDPGAPTYEQYF.

On this clone: Being one base from a much bigger clone, this may be a read error. The chain is built from TRBV12-3 or TRBV12-4 and TRBJ2-7; D ambiguous. The CDR3 runs to 11 residues. The V and J ends lost 3 bases and 5 bases respectively, with 5 bases between them. CDR3 nucleotides: TGTGCCAGCAGTTTTGGCCACGAGCAGTACTTC. Translating gives CASSFGHEQYF.

The count of this clone is one. The chain employs TRBV10-1 and TRBJ1-2; 7 bases are shared with TRBD1. The V and J ends lost 3 bases and 4 bases, in that order; junction bases with no gene match: 8. Germline CDR1 WNHNN, CDR2 SYGVQD (reference sequence). The CDR3 is 15 amino acids. DNA for the CDR3: TGCGCCAGCAGTGATTCCCGACAGGGAAGCTATGGCTACACCTTC. Translated: CASSDSRQGSYGYTF.

This clone has only one observation. The chain uses TRBV7-3 and TRBJ1-3, with 7 nucleotides matching TRBD1. J gave up 0 bases and V 2 bases, and 4 bases lay outside the gene matches. Per the germline V gene, CDR1 is SGHTA and CDR2 is FQGTGA. This CDR3 is 16 amino acids long. Here the CDR3 reads CASSLGTASSGNTIYF. CDR3 DNA: TGTGCCAGCAGCTTAGGGACAGCTAGCTCTGGAAACACCATATATTTT.

The chain recombines TRBV5-1 with TRBJ1-2, with 7 bases fitting TRBD1. The trim removed 1 base at V and 5 bases at J, leaving 11 bases unmatched. CDR1 and CDR2 from the germline V gene are SGHRS and YFSETQ. This CDR3 region has 16 residues. The CDR3 reads CASSLPGQVLLYGYTF. As DNA, the CDR3 is TGCGCCAGCAGCTTGCCAGGACAGGTTCTTTTGTATGGCTACACCTTC.

This clone showed up just a few times. Sequence at one end of the junction differs from germline and may be a read error. The V call is TRBV7-8, the J call TRBJ2-7, with D hard to call. This CDR3 has 12 residues. Germline V gene data show CDR1 as SGHVS and CDR2 as FQNEAQ. CDR3 in DNA: TGTGCCAGCAGCTTAGCGCGGAGAAGATGGGACTTC. Protein: CASSLARRRWDF.

This chain connects TRBV18 to TRBJ1-5; 11 nucleotides line up with TRBD1. The trim removed 3 bases at V and 5 bases at J, leaving 12 bases unmatched. The CDR3 has 18 amino acids. From germline, CDR1 is KGHSH and CDR2 LQKENI. The CDR3 here is CASSPLAGTGGLDQPQHF. The CDR3 DNA is TGTGCCAGCTCACCGCTGGCCGGGACAGGGGGTTTGGATCAGCCCCAGCATTTT.

This clone was detected only once. The chain joins TRBV9 to TRBJ2-2, with 8 nucleotides matching TRBD2. The V gene's germline CDR1 is SGDLS and CDR2 YYNGEE. The trim removed 3 bases at V and 5 bases at J, leaving 9 bases unmatched. The CDR3 is 16 residues long. CDR3 region: CASSAPGRGRTGELFF. The CDR3 DNA sequence: TGTGCCAGCAGCGCCCCCGGGAGGGGAAGGACCGGGGAGCTGTTTTTT.